Shown below are 13 T cell receptor beta chains from a single sample sequenced in a study of CD8 T cells in ankylosing spondylitis. TCRdb re-derived calls from the 5' RACE reads in MiXCR, one entry per CDR3 protein. The sample gives around 280,000 distinct CDR3 sequences, around 19% of which show up once; 7.5% to 9% is in the top ten. Input material: blood, either unsorted or a sorted T cell fraction (not recorded which). The source of these receptors is a male donor with ankylosing spondylitis or in good health (not recorded which).

This clonotype was observed a few times. The CDR3: CASSPPPDSIGAYGQFF. The CDR3 DNA is TGTGCCAGCAGCCCACCCCCGGACAGTATCGGAGCATATGGGCAGTTCTTC. The chain links TRBV7-9 to TRBJ2-1; maybe TRBD1 (6 bases). The length of the CDR3 is 17 residues. Per the germline V gene, CDR1 is SEHNR and CDR2 is FQNEAQ (reference sequence). The V and J ends lost 5 bases and 12 bases respectively, with 29 bases between them. The whole variable domain, remainder taken from reference TRBV7-9 and TRBJ2-1, is DTGVSQNPRHKITKRGQNVTFRCDPISEHNRLYWYRQTLGQGPEFLTYFQNEAQLEKSRLLSDRFSAERPKGSFSTLEIQRTEQGDSAMYLCASSPPPDSIGAYGQFFGPGTRLTVL.

A few counts support this clonotype. This chain joins TRBV12-3 or TRBV12-4 and TRBJ2-3; either TRBD1 or TRBD2 may fit D (5 bases each). The CDR3 contains 14 residues. The V and J ends lost 11 bases and 0 bases respectively, with 15 bases between them. CDR3 nucleotide sequence: TGTGCCGACAGAGGGACCGCTAGCACAGATACGCAGTATTTT. Protein product: CADRGTASTDTQYF.

This clonotype came up a few times. V and J are TRBV27 and TRBJ2-5; D uncertain. The V and J ends lost 6 bases and 3 bases respectively, with 11 bases between them. The CDR3 runs 13 residues. CDR1 is MNHEY, CDR2 SMNVEV, per germline (reference sequence). The CDR3 spells CASSRFDEETQYF. CDR3 bases: TGTGCCAGCAGCCGTTTTGATGAAGAGACCCAGTACTTC.

The V call is TRBV20-1, the J call TRBJ2-1; 10 positions agree with TRBD2. This CDR3 contains 15 residues. After removal of 4 bases from V and 7 bases from J, the junction contained 10 bases not matched to a gene. Germline V gene sequence: CDR1 DFQATT, CDR2 SNEGSKA (reference sequence). CDR3 sequence (DNA): TGCAGTGCTAATCGAGCGGGAGGGCCTCGGAATGAGCAGTTCTTC. Translating gives CSANRAGGPRNEQFF.

This chain connects TRBV7-3 to TRBJ2-3; D is perhaps TRBD1 (5 bases). The CDR3 sequence is 16 residues long. Between the trimmed V and J ends, which lost 1 base and 2 bases, there was a span of 13 bases. Germline values: CDR1 SGHTA, CDR2 FQGTGA. CDR3 sequence (DNA): TGTGCCAGCAGCTTAAGTGGTGACAGCACCACAGATACGCAGTATTTT. Translated: CASSLSGDSTTDTQYF.

The J gene is TRBJ2-5, the V gene TRBV7-8; no reliable D call. Germline CDR1 reads SGHVS; CDR2 reads FQNEAQ. With 2 bases removed from V and 2 bases from J, the gap between germline ends came to 9 bases. CDR3 length equals 14 residues. This CDR3 reads CASSLMTQQETQYF. CDR3 DNA: TGTGCCAGCAGCTTAATGACGCAGCAAGAGACCCAGTACTTC.

This clonotype was detected only a few times. This chain connects TRBV5-1 to TRBJ2-1, with TRBD2 identical over 13 bases. With 4 bases clipped from V and 12 bases from J, the junction kept 7 bases outside the gene matches. The CDR3 runs 14 residues. Germline V CDR1 and CDR2: SGHRS, YFSETQ. The CDR3 DNA follows: TGCGCCAGCAGCATCGGGACTAGCGGGAAGGGGCAGTTCTTC. Translating it yields CASSIGTSGKGQFF.

The chain combines TRBV5-1 with TRBJ2-5; D gene ambiguous. V dropped 1 base and J dropped 5 bases, with 15 bases sitting between them. Germline CDR1 and CDR2: SGHRS and YFSETQ. The CDR3 consists of 15 residues. The CDR3 nucleotides read TGCGCCAGCAGCTTGTCCGTCCTGACCAGTGAGACCCAGTACTTC. Its translation is CASSLSVLTSETQYF.

This chain joins TRBV5-1 and TRBJ1-6, with 12 positions matching TRBD1. This CDR3 is 17 amino acids long. J lost 9 bases, V lost 6 bases, and 13 bases had no gene match. The germline V gene encodes CDR1 SGHRS and CDR2 YFSETQ. This chain's CDR3 is CASKSGTGGSVGSPLHF. CDR3 DNA sequence: TGCGCCAGCAAATCCGGGACAGGGGGCTCTGTGGGTTCACCCCTCCACTTT.

In its sample, this clonotype was seen a few times. V usage is TRBV5-1 and J usage is TRBJ2-3; 13 bases agree with TRBD2. After removal of 4 bases from V and 0 bases from J, the junction contained 11 bases not matched to a gene. Germline-derived CDR1 and CDR2 are SGHRS and YFSETQ. The CDR3 is 19 residues long. The CDR3 bases are TGCGCCAGCAGCCTGAGACTAGCGGGGGGCTTCGGGAGCACAGATACGCAGTATTTT. Translated: CASSLRLAGGFGSTDTQYF.

This clonotype was detected many times. The chain carries TRBV9 and TRBJ1-5; 7 nucleotides match TRBD1. This CDR3 region has 15 residues. With V trimmed by 3 bases and J by 2 bases, 5 bases remained unmatched. Germline V gives CDR1 SGDLS, CDR2 YYNGEE. The CDR3 region has the DNA TGTGCCAGCAGCGCCGGGACAGTGGGCAATCAGCCCCAGCATTTT. It is translated as CASSAGTVGNQPQHF.

This clonotype occurred a few times. The rearrangement joins TRBV29-1 to TRBJ2-3; 7 positions agree with TRBD2. Losses at the gene ends were 3 bases for V and 7 bases for J; bases not matched to a gene: 10. CDR3 size: 14 residues. The germline V gene has CDR1 SQVTM and CDR2 ANQGSEA. The CDR3 nucleotides read TGCAGCGTTGATGGCGGGAGCCCCCCCTATACGCAGTATTTT. Protein product: CSVDGGSPPYTQYF.

The chain has TRBV27 and TRBJ1-2; 9 bases line up with TRBD1. V trimming: 5 bases; J trimming: 7 bases; junction bases outside the gene matches: 5. Germline V gene sequence: CDR1 MNHEY, CDR2 SMNVEV (reference sequence). CDR3 size: 13 residues. In DNA, the CDR3 is TGTGCCAGCAGTGGGACAGGGTGGGGTGGCTACACCTTC. Residues: CASSGTGWGGYTF.